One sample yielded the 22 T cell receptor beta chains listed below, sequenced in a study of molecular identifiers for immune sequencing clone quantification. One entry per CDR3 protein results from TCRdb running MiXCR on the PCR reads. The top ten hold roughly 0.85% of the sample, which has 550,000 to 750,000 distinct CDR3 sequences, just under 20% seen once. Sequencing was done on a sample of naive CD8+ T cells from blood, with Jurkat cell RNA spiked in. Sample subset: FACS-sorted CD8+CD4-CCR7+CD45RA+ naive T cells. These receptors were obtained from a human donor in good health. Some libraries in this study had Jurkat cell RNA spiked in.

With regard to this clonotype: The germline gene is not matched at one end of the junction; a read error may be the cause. The CDR3 reads CASNPDRVSADTLYF. As DNA, the CDR3 is TGTGCCAGCAACCCGGATCGGGTCAGCGCAGATACGCTGTATTTT. The J gene is TRBJ2-3, the V gene TRBV5-6; D remains unclear. The CDR3 spans 15 residues. Germline loops: CDR1 SGHDT, CDR2 YYEEEE.

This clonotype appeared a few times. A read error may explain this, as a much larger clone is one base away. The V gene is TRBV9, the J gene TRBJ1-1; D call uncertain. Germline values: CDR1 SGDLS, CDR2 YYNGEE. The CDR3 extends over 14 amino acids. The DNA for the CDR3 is TGTGCCGGCAGCGTAGCTGGGCTTAACACTGAAGCTTTCTTT. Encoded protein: CAGSVAGLNTEAFF.

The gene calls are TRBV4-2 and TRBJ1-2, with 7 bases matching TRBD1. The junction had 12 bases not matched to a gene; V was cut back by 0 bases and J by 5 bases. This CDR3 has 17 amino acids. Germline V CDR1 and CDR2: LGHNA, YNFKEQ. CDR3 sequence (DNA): TGTGCCAGCAGCCAAGAAGGGTGGGCAGGGGGTCAATATGGCTACACCTTC. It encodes CASSQEGWAGGQYGYTF.

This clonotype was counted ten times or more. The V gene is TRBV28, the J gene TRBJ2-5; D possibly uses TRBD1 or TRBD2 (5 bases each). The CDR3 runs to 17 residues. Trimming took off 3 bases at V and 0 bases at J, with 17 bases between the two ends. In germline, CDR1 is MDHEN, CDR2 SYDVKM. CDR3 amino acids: CASSLPGTQLYQETQYF. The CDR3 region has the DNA TGTGCCAGCAGTTTGCCCGGGACGCAGCTTTACCAAGAGACCCAGTACTTC.

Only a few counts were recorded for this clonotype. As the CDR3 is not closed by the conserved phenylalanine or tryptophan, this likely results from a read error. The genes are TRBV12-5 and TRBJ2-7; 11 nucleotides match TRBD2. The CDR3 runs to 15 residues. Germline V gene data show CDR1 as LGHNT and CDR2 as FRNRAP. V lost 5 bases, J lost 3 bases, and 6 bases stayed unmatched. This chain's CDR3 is CASGPGTSGNYEQYS. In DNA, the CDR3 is TGTGCTAGTGGTCCGGGGACTAGCGGAAACTACGAGCAGTACTCC.

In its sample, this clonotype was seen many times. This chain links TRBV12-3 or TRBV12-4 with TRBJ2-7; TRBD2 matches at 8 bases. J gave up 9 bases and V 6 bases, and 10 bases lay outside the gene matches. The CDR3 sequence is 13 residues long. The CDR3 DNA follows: TGTGCCAGCAGCCCCGACTCGGCGGGAGGGCAGTACTTC. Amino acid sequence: CASSPDSAGGQYF.

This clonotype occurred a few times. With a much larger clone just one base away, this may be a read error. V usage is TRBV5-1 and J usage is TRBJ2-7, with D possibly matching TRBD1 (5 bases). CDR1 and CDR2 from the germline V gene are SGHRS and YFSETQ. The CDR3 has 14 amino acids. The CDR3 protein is CASSLEQGTYERYF. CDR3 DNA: TGCGCCAGCAGCTTGGAGCAGGGAACCTACGAGCGGTACTTC.

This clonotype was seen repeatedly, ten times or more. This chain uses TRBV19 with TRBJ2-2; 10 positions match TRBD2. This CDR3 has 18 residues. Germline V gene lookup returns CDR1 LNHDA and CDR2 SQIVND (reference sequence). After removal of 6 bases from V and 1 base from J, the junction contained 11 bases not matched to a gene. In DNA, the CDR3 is TGTGCCAGTAGCGGGGCTAGCGGGAGCTTGGAGAACACCGGGGAGCTGTTTTTT. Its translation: CASSGASGSLENTGELFF. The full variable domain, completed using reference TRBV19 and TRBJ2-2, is DGGITQSPKYLFRKEGQNVTLSCEQNLNHDAMYWYRQDPGQGLRLIYYSQIVNDFQKGDIAEGYSVSREKKESFPLTVTSAQKNPTAFYLCASSGASGSLENTGELFFGEGSRLTVL.

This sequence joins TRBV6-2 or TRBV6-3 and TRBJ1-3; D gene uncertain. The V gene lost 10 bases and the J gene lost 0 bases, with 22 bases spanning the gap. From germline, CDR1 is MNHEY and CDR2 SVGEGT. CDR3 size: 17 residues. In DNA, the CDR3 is TGTGCCATCCGGGGAAGGGATCCGAAAAGCTCTGGAAACACCATATATTTT. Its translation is CAIRGRDPKSSGNTIYF.

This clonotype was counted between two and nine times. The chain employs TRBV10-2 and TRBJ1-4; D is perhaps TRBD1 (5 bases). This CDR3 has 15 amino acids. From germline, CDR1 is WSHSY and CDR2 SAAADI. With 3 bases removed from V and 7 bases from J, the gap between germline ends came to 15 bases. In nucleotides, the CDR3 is TGCGCCAGCAGTGAACGGACTGGAGGGGTTGAAAAACTGTTTTTT. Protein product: CASSERTGGVEKLFF.

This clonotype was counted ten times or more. The CDR3 coding sequence is TGTGCCAGCAGCTTAGAAGTCAGGAGATACGAGCAGTACTTC. Encoded protein: CASSLEVRRYEQYF. V usage is TRBV7-9 and J usage is TRBJ2-7; D is undetermined. Trimming left V 1 base short and J 4 bases short, with 11 bases between. The CDR3 sequence is 14 residues long. From germline, CDR1 is SEHNR and CDR2 FQNEAQ (reference sequence).

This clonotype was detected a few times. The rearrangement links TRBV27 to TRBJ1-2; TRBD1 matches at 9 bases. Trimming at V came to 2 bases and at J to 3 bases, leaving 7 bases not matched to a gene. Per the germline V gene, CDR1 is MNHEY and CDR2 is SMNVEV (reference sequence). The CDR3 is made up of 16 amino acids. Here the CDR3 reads CASSLTPGQGYYGYTF. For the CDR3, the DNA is TGTGCCAGCAGTTTAACACCGGGACAGGGATACTATGGCTACACCTTC.

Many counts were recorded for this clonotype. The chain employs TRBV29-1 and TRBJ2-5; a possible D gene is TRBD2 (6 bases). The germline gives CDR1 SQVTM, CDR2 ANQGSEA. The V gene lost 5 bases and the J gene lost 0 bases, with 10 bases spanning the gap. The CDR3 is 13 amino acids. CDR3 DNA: TGCAGCGTTCTTCTAGCGAACCAAGAGACCCAGTACTTC. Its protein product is CSVLLANQETQYF.

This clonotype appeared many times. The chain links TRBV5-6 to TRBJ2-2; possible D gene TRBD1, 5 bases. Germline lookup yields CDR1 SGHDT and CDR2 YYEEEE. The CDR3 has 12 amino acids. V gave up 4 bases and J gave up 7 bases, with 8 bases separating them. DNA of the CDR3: TGTGCCAGCAGCAGGACAAGCGGGGAGCTGTTTTTT. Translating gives CASSRTSGELFF.

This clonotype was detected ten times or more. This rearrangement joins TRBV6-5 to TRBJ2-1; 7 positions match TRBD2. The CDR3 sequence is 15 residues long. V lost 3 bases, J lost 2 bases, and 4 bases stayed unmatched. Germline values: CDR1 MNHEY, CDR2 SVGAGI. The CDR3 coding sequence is TGTGCCAGCAGTTATGGACTAGGGACCTACAATGAGCAGTTCTTC. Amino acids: CASSYGLGTYNEQFF.

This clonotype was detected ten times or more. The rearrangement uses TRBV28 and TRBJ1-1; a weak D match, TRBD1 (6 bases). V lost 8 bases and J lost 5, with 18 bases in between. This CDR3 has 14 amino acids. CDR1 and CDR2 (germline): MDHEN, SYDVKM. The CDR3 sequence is CASLRRGRGTEAFF. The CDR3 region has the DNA TGTGCCAGCCTACGACGGGGGCGTGGGACTGAAGCTTTCTTT.

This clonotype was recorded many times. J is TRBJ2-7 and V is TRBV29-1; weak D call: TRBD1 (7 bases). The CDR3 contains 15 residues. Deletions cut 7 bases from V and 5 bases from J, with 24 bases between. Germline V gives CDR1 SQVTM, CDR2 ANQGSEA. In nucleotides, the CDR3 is TGCAGCGCCTACCTGCGCGGGACAGCGATGGACGAGCAGTACTTC. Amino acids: CSAYLRGTAMDEQYF.

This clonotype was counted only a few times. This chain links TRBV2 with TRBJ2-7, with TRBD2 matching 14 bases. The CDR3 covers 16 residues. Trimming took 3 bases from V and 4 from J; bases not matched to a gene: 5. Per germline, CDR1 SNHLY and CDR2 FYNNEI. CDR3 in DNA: TGTGCCAGCAGTGAGGGACTAGCGGGAGCCCCTTACGAGCAGTACTTC. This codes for CASSEGLAGAPYEQYF.

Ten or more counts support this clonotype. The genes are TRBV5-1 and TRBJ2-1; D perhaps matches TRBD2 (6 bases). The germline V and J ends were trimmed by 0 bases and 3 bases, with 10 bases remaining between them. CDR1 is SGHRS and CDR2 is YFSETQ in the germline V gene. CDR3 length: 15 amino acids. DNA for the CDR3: TGCGCCAGCAGCTTGGTCGGGAGCCTCTACAATGAGCAGTTCTTC. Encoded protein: CASSLVGSLYNEQFF.

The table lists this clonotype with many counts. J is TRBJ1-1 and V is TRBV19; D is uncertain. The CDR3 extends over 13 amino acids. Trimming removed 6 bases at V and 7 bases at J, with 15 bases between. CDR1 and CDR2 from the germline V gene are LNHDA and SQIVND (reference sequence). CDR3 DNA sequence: TGTGCCAGTAGACGGAACTACGGGAATGAAGCTTTCTTT. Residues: CASRRNYGNEAFF.

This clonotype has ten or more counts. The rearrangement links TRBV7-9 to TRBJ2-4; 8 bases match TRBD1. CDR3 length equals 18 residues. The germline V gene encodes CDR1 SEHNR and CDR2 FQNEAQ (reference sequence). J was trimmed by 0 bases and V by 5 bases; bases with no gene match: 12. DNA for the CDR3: TGTGCCAGCAGCCATCCAGGGGGCGACTCCTTAGCCAAAAACATTCAGTACTTC. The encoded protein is CASSHPGGDSLAKNIQYF.

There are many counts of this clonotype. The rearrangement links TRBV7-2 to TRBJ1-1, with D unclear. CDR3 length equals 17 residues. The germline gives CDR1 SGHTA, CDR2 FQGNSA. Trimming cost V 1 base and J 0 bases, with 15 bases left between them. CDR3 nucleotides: TGTGCCAGCAGCTTAGGCCCCAGTAGTACGATGAACACTGAAGCTTTCTTT. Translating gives CASSLGPSSTMNTEAFF.